This T cell receptor (beta chain) was retrieved from a study of cytomegalovirus exposure and HLA in healthy donors. PCR was performed using 60 Vbeta and 13 Jbeta primers. The assay was immunoSEQ multiplex PCR, and TCRdb's table has in-frame clones only and misses some. The specimen's table records around 100,000 clones. As to this clone: One end of the junction is discordant with germline, which a read error may explain.

This CDR3 comprises 11 residues. CDR1 is SNHLY, CDR2 FYNNEI, per germline. What was sequenced was PBMCs. The chain uses TRBV2 and TRBJ1-2, with D uncertain. This TCR derives from a man aged 45-65 years in good health and CMV-seronegative. The chain's CDR3 is CASSEAGRRVF. The CDR3 DNA reads as TGTGCCAGCAGTGAAGCAGGACGGCGGGTCTTC.